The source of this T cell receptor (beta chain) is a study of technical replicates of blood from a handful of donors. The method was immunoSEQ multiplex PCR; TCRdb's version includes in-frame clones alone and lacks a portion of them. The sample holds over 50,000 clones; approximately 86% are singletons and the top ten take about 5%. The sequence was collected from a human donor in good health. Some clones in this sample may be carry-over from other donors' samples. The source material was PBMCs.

The CDR3 DNA reads as TGTGCTAGTGGTTTAGGAGGGATGAACACCGGGGAGCTGTTTTTT. Protein product: CASGLGGMNTGELFF. The chain recombines TRBV12-5 with TRBJ2-2, with D possibly being TRBD2 (6 bases). This CDR3 region has 15 residues. Germline CDR1 is LGHNT and CDR2 is FRNRAP. Trimming took off 3 bases at V and 1 base at J, with 9 bases between the two ends.